One and the same sample provided the 30 T cell receptor beta chains below, sequenced in a study of technical replicates of blood from several donors. Here immunoSEQ multiplex PCR was the method, and the copy in TCRdb shows in-frame clones only, minus some. The sample has approximately 99,000 clones; approximately 96% are singletons. Sequenced: T cells isolated from PBMCs. The receptor source for this set is a human donor in good health.

This chain uses TRBV5-6 with TRBJ2-3; 12 bases agree with TRBD2. V lost 3 bases and J lost 0; bases outside the gene matches: 8. Germline V gives CDR1 SGHDT, CDR2 YYEEEE. The CDR3 covers 18 residues. CDR3 bases: TGTGCCAGCAGCTCAGGACTAGCGGGGTGGGGGAGCACAGATACGCAGTATTTT. Amino acid sequence: CASSSGLAGWGSTDTQYF.

This clone was counted a single time. V gene TRBV7-2 combines with J gene TRBJ2-2, with TRBD1 identical over 10 bases. This CDR3 is built from 15 residues. Germline V gene lookup returns CDR1 SGHTA and CDR2 FQGNSA. V trimming: 3 bases; J trimming: 6 bases; junction bases outside the gene matches: 4. CDR3 nucleotides: TGTGCCAGCAGCTTTGACAGGGGGCCCCCCGGGGAGCTGTTTTTT. Residues: CASSFDRGPPGELFF. Supplemented by reference TRBV7-2 and TRBJ2-2, the full variable domain reads GAGVSQSPSNKVTEKGKDVELRCDPISGHTALYWYRQSLGQGLEFLIYFQGNSAPDKSGLPSDRFSAERTGGSVSTLTIQRTQQEDSAVYLCASSFDRGPPGELFFGEGSRLTVL.

This clone was seen only a few times. The chain combines TRBV28 with TRBJ1-1; unclear D gene. The germline V and J ends were trimmed by 11 bases and 3 bases, with 25 bases remaining between them. Germline lookup yields CDR1 MDHEN and CDR2 SYDVKM. The CDR3 totals 16 residues. Here the CDR3 reads CASRPGLSSSHTEAFF. CDR3 DNA: TGTGCCTCCCGCCCGGGTCTTTCCAGCTCGCACACTGAAGCTTTCTTT.

The count of this clone is one. This chain uses TRBV5-4 with TRBJ2-3, with 10 bases that match TRBD2. Germline loops: CDR1 SGHNT, CDR2 YYREEE (reference sequence). The CDR3 spans 16 residues. V was pared by 7 bases and J by 0 bases, with 8 bases of the junction left unmatched. The CDR3 region is CASELAGYPSTDTQYF. In nucleotides, the CDR3 is TGTGCCAGCGAACTAGCGGGATACCCCAGCACAGATACGCAGTATTTT.

The chain has TRBV7-3 and TRBJ2-7; TRBD2 matches at 13 bases. The germline V gene encodes CDR1 SGHTA and CDR2 FQGTGA. This CDR3 has 16 residues. The junction had 5 bases not matched to a gene; V was cut back by 2 bases and J by 4 bases. The CDR3 spells CASSLAGTSGVYEQYF. The CDR3 DNA is TGTGCCAGCAGCTTAGCCGGGACTAGCGGGGTTTACGAGCAGTACTTC. Full variable domain (remainder filled in from reference TRBV7-3 and TRBJ2-7): GAGVSQTPSNKVTEKGKYVELRCDPISGHTALYWYRQSLGQGPEFLIYFQGTGAADDSGLPNDRFFAVRPEGSVSTLKIQRTERGDSAVYLCASSLAGTSGVYEQYFGPGTRLTVT.

The chain joins TRBV19 to TRBJ1-2; D is perhaps TRBD1 (5 bases). The germline gives CDR1 LNHDA, CDR2 SQIVND (reference sequence). V was clipped by 2 bases and J by 8 bases, with 9 bases between them. The CDR3 consists of 12 residues. The DNA for the CDR3 is TGTGCCAGTAGTATATTGGACACCGGCTACACCTTC. This sequence encodes CASSILDTGYTF.

The chain links TRBV27 to TRBJ2-3; TRBD2 matches at 13 bases. With 8 bases clipped from V and 9 bases from J, the junction kept 17 bases outside the gene matches. The V gene's germline CDR1 is MNHEY and CDR2 SMNVEV (reference sequence). The CDR3 length is 17 residues. The CDR3 is CASGSQSWTSGSGTQYF. CDR3 bases: TGTGCCAGCGGTTCCCAATCATGGACTAGCGGGAGTGGGACGCAGTATTTT.

For the CDR3, the DNA is TGTGCCAGTAGTCCCGCAGATAATGAAAAACTGTTTTTT. As protein: CASSPADNEKLFF. The rearrangement joins TRBV19 to TRBJ1-4, with no clear D. CDR3 size: 13 residues. Between the trimmed V and J ends, which lost 5 bases and 4 bases, there was a span of 8 bases. The germline gives CDR1 LNHDA, CDR2 SQIVND (reference sequence).

The V call is TRBV25-1, the J call TRBJ1-5; D is undetermined. In germline, CDR1 is MGHDK, CDR2 SYGVNS. This CDR3 comprises 14 residues. V was trimmed by 3 bases and J by 1 base, leaving 7 bases between them. CDR3: CASSDWHSNQPQHF. The DNA for the CDR3 is TGTGCCAGCAGTGATTGGCACAGCAATCAGCCCCAGCATTTT.

V usage is TRBV4-3 and J usage is TRBJ2-1; weak D call: TRBD2 (5 bases). Germline V gene data show CDR1 as LGHNA and CDR2 as YSLEER. The CDR3 contains 14 residues. Trimming stripped 3 bases from V and 9 bases from J, with 15 bases between. Here the CDR3 DNA reads TGCGCCAGCAGCCACCTCGGTAGCGACGCTGAGCAGTTCTTC. Translation gives CASSHLGSDAEQFF.

The V gene is TRBV30, the J gene TRBJ2-1, with D unclear. This CDR3 contains 14 residues. Looked up from germline, CDR1 is GTSNPN and CDR2 is SVGIG (reference sequence). Trimming shortened V by 6 bases and J by 6 bases, and 18 bases separated the two germline ends. The CDR3 protein is CACVSGPVINEQFF. Here the CDR3 DNA reads TGTGCCTGCGTGTCGGGTCCAGTTATCAATGAGCAGTTCTTC.

CDR3 protein: CASSFFDLVNEQFF. The CDR3 bases are TGTGCCAGCAGTTTCTTTGATTTAGTCAATGAGCAGTTCTTC. The genes are TRBV28 and TRBJ2-1; D unclear. V lost 3 bases and J lost 6, with 12 bases in between. CDR3 length: 14 residues. Per germline, CDR1 MDHEN and CDR2 SYDVKM. Together with reference TRBV28 and TRBJ2-1, the CDR3 gives the full variable domain: DVKVTQSSRYLVKRTGEKVFLECVQDMDHENMFWYRQDPGLGLRLIYFSYDVKMKEKGDIPEGYSVSREKKERFSLILESASTNQTSMYLCASSFFDLVNEQFFGPGTRLTVL.

The rearrangement links TRBV4-2 to TRBJ2-7, with D perhaps TRBD2 (5 bases). CDR3 length equals 15 residues. Germline-derived CDR1 and CDR2 are LGHNA and YNFKEQ. Trimming left V 3 bases short and J 3 bases short, with 15 bases between. The CDR3 reads CASSQEDGEYYEQYF. The CDR3 DNA is TGTGCCAGCAGCCAGGAGGACGGGGAGTACTACGAGCAGTACTTC.

The chain links TRBV19 to TRBJ2-7, with 11 bases identical to TRBD2. With V trimmed by 3 bases and J by 3 bases, 1 base remained unmatched. Germline CDR1 is LNHDA and CDR2 is SQIVND (reference sequence). CDR3 length: 14 residues. The CDR3 reads CASSMGTSGYEQYF. CDR3 sequence (DNA): TGTGCCAGTAGTATGGGGACTAGCGGCTACGAGCAGTACTTC.

The chain uses TRBV6-5 and TRBJ1-2; D remains ambiguous. Germline loops: CDR1 MNHEY, CDR2 SVGAGI. Between the trimmed V and J ends, which lost 2 bases and 7 bases, there was a span of 8 bases. The CDR3 totals 12 residues. The DNA for the CDR3 is TGTGCCAGCAGTTACAGAGGGATTGGCTACACCTTC. Its translation: CASSYRGIGYTF.

The chain combines TRBV30 with TRBJ1-5, with 7 bases that match TRBD1. The CDR3 spans 14 residues. The J segment lost 6 bases and the V segment lost 2 bases, leaving 7 bases of the junction unmatched. Germline CDR1 reads GTSNPN; CDR2 reads SVGIG (reference sequence). The CDR3 here is CAWSQDRLGQPQHF. The CDR3 region has the DNA TGTGCCTGGAGTCAGGACAGGTTGGGTCAGCCCCAGCATTTT.

CDR3 sequence (DNA): TGTGCCAGCAGCTTGACGGTAGACAATGAGCAGTTCTTC. The encoded protein is CASSLTVDNEQFF. This chain uses TRBV5-4 with TRBJ2-1; D is unresolved. The CDR3 consists of 13 residues. Germline V gives CDR1 SGHNT, CDR2 YYREEE (reference sequence). V was trimmed by 1 base and J by 5 bases, leaving 7 bases between them.

This chain links TRBV27 with TRBJ2-3; 12 bases match TRBD2. The CDR3 has 16 residues. Losses at the gene ends were 2 bases for V and 3 bases for J; bases not matched to a gene: 3. Per the germline V gene, CDR1 is MNHEY and CDR2 is SMNVEV (reference sequence). This CDR3 is CASSLGLAGTTDTQYF. The CDR3 DNA is TGTGCCAGCAGTTTAGGACTAGCGGGGACAACAGATACGCAGTATTTT.

The chain has TRBV7-9 and TRBJ2-1; tentative D call: TRBD2 (6 bases). This CDR3 has 12 residues. Germline CDR1 is SEHNR and CDR2 is FQNEAQ (reference sequence). V was pared by 7 bases and J by 9 bases, with 13 bases between. DNA of the CDR3: TGTGCCAGCACCCAGGGCGGGACTGAGCAGTTCTTC. It encodes CASTQGGTEQFF.

The chain uses TRBV7-2 and TRBJ2-1; 9 bases are shared with TRBD2. The CDR3 is made up of 17 amino acids. From germline, CDR1 is SGHTA and CDR2 FQGNSA. The trim removed 5 bases at V and 7 bases at J, leaving 15 bases unmatched. The chain's CDR3 is CASSAETSGRWGNEQFF. DNA for the CDR3: TGTGCCAGCAGCGCAGAAACTAGCGGGCGGTGGGGTAATGAGCAGTTCTTC.

This CDR3 reads CASSRQGLYYEQYF. The CDR3 nucleotides read TGTGCCAGTAGTCGACAGGGCCTATACTACGAGCAGTACTTC. The chain carries TRBV19 and TRBJ2-7; TRBD1 agrees at 7 bases. CDR3 size: 14 residues. V dropped 5 bases and J dropped 3; count of bases not matched to a gene: 7. Germline-derived CDR1 and CDR2 are LNHDA and SQIVND (reference sequence).

The chain combines TRBV6-5 with TRBJ1-4; a possible D gene is TRBD1 (5 bases). The CDR3 consists of 11 residues. Germline values: CDR1 MNHEY, CDR2 SVGAGI. Trimming removed 8 bases at V and 10 bases at J, with 11 bases between. CDR3 DNA: TGTGCCAGCCACGGAACAGGAAAACTGTTTTTT. Translated: CASHGTGKLFF.

V usage is TRBV13 and J usage is TRBJ2-4; weak D call: TRBD2 (6 bases). CDR1 is PRHDT and CDR2 is FYEKMQ in the germline V gene (reference sequence). V gave up 1 base and J gave up 6 bases, with 13 bases separating them. The CDR3 extends over 15 amino acids. CDR3 residues: CASSLVGGALNIQYF. As DNA, the CDR3 is TGTGCCAGCAGCTTAGTGGGGGGAGCACTAAACATTCAGTACTTC.

The chain recombines TRBV5-1 with TRBJ1-5, with D possibly being TRBD1 (6 bases). CDR1 and CDR2 from the germline V gene are SGHRS and YFSETQ. V was shortened by 0 bases and J by 5 bases, with 9 bases between the two germline ends. This CDR3 has 14 amino acids. CDR3 sequence (DNA): TGCGCCAGCAGCTTGGGGCCAGGGGATCAGCCCCAGCATTTT. Protein sequence: CASSLGPGDQPQHF. Complete variable domain (other parts from reference TRBV5-1 and TRBJ1-5): KAGVTQTPRYLIKTRGQQVTLSCSPISGHRSVSWYQQTPGQGLQFLFEYFSETQRNKGNFPGRFSGRQFSNSRSEMNVSTLELGDSALYLCASSLGPGDQPQHFGDGTRLSIL.

The rearrangement joins TRBV11-2 to TRBJ2-2; TRBD1 agrees at 10 bases. This CDR3 spans 13 amino acids. Germline CDR1 SGHAT, CDR2 FQNNGV. With V trimmed by 3 bases and J by 13 bases, 5 bases remained unmatched. As DNA, the CDR3 is TGTGCCAGCAGCTTGGGGACAGGGGTCGTGCTGTTTTTT. Its protein product is CASSLGTGVVLFF.

V usage is TRBV28 and J usage is TRBJ2-7; D ambiguous. Trimming stripped 1 base from V and 2 bases from J, with 9 bases between. Germline assignment: CDR1 MDHEN and CDR2 SYDVKM. The CDR3 runs 14 residues. The CDR3 sequence is CASSLLGITYEQYF. The CDR3 DNA reads as TGTGCCAGCAGTTTATTGGGCATAACCTACGAGCAGTACTTC.

This rearrangement joins TRBV5-4 to TRBJ2-7; tentative D call: TRBD2 (5 bases). Germline V CDR1 and CDR2: SGHNT, YYREEE (reference sequence). CDR3 size: 14 residues. Trimming removed 2 bases at V and 3 bases at J, with 12 bases between. The CDR3: CASSFERKDYEQYF. In DNA form, the CDR3 reads TGTGCCAGCAGCTTCGAGCGGAAGGACTACGAGCAGTACTTC.

The V call is TRBV6-1, the J call TRBJ1-2, with 7 bases fitting TRBD1. This CDR3 region has 13 residues. J gave up 4 bases and V 7 bases, and 6 bases lay outside the gene matches. Germline V gives CDR1 MNHNS, CDR2 SASEGT. The CDR3 region is CASNPTGSYGYTF. The DNA of the CDR3 is TGTGCCAGCAATCCGACAGGGAGCTATGGCTACACCTTC.

Details on this clone: Sequence at one end of the junction differs from germline and may be a read error. V is TRBV2 and J is TRBJ1-2; TRBD1 matches at 10 bases. This CDR3 spans 14 amino acids. CDR1 is SNHLY, CDR2 FYNNEI, per germline. The CDR3 loop reads CASSEDRGPYGYTF. The CDR3 coding sequence is TGTGCCAGCAGCGAAGACAGGGGGCCCTATGGCTACACCTTC.

The chain carries TRBV9 and TRBJ2-5, with 13 bases that match TRBD2. The germline gives CDR1 SGDLS, CDR2 YYNGEE. Unmatched junction bases numbered 0, after V lost 3 bases and J lost 4 bases. The CDR3 is 14 residues long. CDR3 nucleotide sequence: TGTGCCAGCAGCGGGACTAGCGGGGGAGAGACCCAGTACTTC. This translates into CASSGTSGGETQYF.